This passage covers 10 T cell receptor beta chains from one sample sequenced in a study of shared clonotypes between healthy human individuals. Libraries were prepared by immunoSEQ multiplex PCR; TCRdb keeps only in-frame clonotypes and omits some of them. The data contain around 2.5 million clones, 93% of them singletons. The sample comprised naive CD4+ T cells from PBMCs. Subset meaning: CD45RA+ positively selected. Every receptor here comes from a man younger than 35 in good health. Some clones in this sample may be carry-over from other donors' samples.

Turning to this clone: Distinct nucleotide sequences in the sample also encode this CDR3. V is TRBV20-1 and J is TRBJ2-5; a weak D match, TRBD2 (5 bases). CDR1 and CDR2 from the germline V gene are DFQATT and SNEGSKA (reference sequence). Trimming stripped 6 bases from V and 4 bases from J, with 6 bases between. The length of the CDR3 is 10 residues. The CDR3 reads CSAGRETQYF. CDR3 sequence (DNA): TGCAGTGCGGGGAGAGAGACCCAGTACTTC.

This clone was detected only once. The CDR3 DNA reads TGCAGCGTGAATGGACAGGGATCCTACGAGCAGTACTTC. Amino acids: CSVNGQGSYEQYF. The chain is built from TRBV29-1 and TRBJ2-7; 8 bases match TRBD1. Germline assignment: CDR1 SQVTM and CDR2 ANQGSEA. CDR3 size: 13 residues. The J segment lost 1 base and the V segment lost 6 bases, leaving 5 bases of the junction unmatched.

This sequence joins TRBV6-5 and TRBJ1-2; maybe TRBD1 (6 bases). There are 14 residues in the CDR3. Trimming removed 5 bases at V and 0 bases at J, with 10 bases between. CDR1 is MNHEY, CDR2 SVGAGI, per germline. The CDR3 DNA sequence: TGTGCCAGCAGTAAGACAGGAACTAACTATGGCTACACCTTC. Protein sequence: CASSKTGTNYGYTF.

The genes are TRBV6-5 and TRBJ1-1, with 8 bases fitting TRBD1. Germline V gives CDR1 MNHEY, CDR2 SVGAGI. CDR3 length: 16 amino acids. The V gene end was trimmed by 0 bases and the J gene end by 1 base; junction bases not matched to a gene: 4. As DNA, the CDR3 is TGTGCCAGCAGTTACTCGATTCAGGGGGCGAACACTGAAGCTTTCTTT. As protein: CASSYSIQGANTEAFF.

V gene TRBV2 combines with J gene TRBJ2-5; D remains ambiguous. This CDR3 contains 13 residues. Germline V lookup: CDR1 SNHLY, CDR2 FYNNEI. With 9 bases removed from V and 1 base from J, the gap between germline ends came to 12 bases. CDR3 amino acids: CASLPLAQETQYF. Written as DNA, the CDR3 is TGTGCCAGTCTCCCCTTGGCCCAAGAGACCCAGTACTTC.

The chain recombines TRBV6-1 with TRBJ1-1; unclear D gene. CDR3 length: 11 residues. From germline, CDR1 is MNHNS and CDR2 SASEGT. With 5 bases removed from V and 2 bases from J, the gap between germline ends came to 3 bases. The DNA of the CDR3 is TGTGCCAGCAGTAAAAACACTGAAGCTTTCTTT. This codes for CASSKNTEAFF.

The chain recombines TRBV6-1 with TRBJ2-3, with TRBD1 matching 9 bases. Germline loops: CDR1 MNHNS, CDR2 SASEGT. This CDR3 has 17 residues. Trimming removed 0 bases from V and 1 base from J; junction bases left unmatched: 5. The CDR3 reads CASSEAGGQGGTDTQYF. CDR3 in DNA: TGTGCCAGCAGTGAAGCCGGGGGACAGGGAGGCACAGATACGCAGTATTTT.

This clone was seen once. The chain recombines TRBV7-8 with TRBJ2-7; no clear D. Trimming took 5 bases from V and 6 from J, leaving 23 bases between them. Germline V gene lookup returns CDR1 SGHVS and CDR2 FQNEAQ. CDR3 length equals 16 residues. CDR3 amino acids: CASSHPPLFPRLEQYF. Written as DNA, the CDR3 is TGTGCCAGCAGCCACCCTCCGCTTTTTCCTCGTCTCGAGCAGTACTTC.

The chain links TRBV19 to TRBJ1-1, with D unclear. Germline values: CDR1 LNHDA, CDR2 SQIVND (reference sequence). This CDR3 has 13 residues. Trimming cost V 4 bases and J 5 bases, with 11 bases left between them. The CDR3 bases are TGTGCCAGTAGTACAAGCCTAGGGACTGAAGCTTTCTTT. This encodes CASSTSLGTEAFF.

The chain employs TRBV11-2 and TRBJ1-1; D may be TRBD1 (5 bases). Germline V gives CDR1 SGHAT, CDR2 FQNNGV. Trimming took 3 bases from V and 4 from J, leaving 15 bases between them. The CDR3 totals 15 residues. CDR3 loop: CASSFMSPGGTEAFF. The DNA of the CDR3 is TGTGCCAGCAGCTTTATGTCGCCCGGGGGCACTGAAGCTTTCTTT.